What follows are 24 T cell receptor beta chains derived from one specimen sequenced in a study of graft-versus-host responses after intestinal transplantation. For these receptors, no antigen is known. Assay used: immunoSEQ multiplex PCR; TCRdb lists only in-frame clones, some missing. The sample has tens of thousands of clones, about 90% seen once. The material was unstimulated CD8+ T cells sorted from spleen or lymph node cells, obtained before intestinal transplant. The origin of the receptors is a human donor who received an intestinal transplant.

The chain recombines TRBV6-5 with TRBJ2-2, with D perhaps TRBD2 (5 bases). V shed 0 bases and J shed 5 bases, with 13 bases lying between them. The germline V gene encodes CDR1 MNHEY and CDR2 SVGAGI. This CDR3 is built from 16 residues. DNA for the CDR3: TGTGCCAGCAGTTACTCCCGCCCCGGGATGACCGGGGAGCTGTTTTTT. Protein sequence: CASSYSRPGMTGELFF.

This clone was counted once. This chain joins TRBV15 and TRBJ2-7, with 7 bases fitting TRBD1. The CDR3 runs 15 residues. The germline CDR1 and CDR2 sequences are LNHNV and YYDKDF (reference sequence). J gave up 0 bases and V 5 bases, and 7 bases lay outside the gene matches. In DNA form, the CDR3 reads TGTGCCACCAGCGGTACACGGGACAGCTCCTACGAGCAGTACTTC. Amino acid sequence: CATSGTRDSSYEQYF.

The V gene is TRBV5-6, the J gene TRBJ2-2; 7 nucleotides match TRBD2. The V gene end was trimmed by 4 bases and the J gene end by 5 bases; junction bases not matched to a gene: 8. This CDR3 comprises 15 residues. CDR1 and CDR2 (germline): SGHDT, YYEEEE. CDR3 in amino acids: CASSPGLGVTGELFF. The CDR3, as DNA: TGTGCCAGCAGCCCCGGACTAGGGGTTACCGGGGAGCTGTTTTTT.

In its sample, this clone was seen a few times. The rearrangement links TRBV5-6 to TRBJ1-3, with no clear D. The V gene lost 2 bases and the J gene lost 2 bases, with 11 bases spanning the gap. The CDR3 spans 15 residues. Germline values: CDR1 SGHDT, CDR2 YYEEEE. CDR3 region: CASSFGEMTGNTIYF. As DNA, the CDR3 is TGTGCCAGCAGCTTCGGGGAGATGACTGGAAACACCATATATTTT.

This clone was picked up one time. V gene TRBV4-1 combines with J gene TRBJ2-7; 12 nucleotides align to TRBD2. The germline gives CDR1 MGHRA, CDR2 YSYEKL. The V and J ends lost 1 base and 2 bases, in that order; junction bases with no gene match: 3. CDR3 length equals 16 residues. DNA of the CDR3: TGCGCCAGCAGCCAAGCTAGCGGGGGGGCAACCTACGAGCAGTACTTC. Protein sequence: CASSQASGGATYEQYF.

The CDR3 DNA follows: TGTGCCAGCAGCTTACAGGGCGAGGGGTTAGACACTGAAGCTTTCTTT. Its translation: CASSLQGEGLDTEAFF. The V gene is TRBV5-4, the J gene TRBJ1-1; TRBD1 might be the D (6 bases). The CDR3 totals 16 residues. Trimming pared 2 bases from V and 3 bases from J, leaving 17 bases between. Germline CDR1 is SGHNT and CDR2 is YYREEE (reference sequence).

This sequence joins TRBV9 and TRBJ2-1; D is ambiguous. This CDR3 spans 13 amino acids. Trimming removed 3 bases at V and 7 bases at J, with 11 bases between. Germline lookup yields CDR1 SGDLS and CDR2 YYNGEE. The CDR3 is CASSAGPSNEQFF. The CDR3 DNA is TGTGCCAGCAGCGCTGGGCCTTCAAATGAGCAGTTCTTC. The entire variable domain, with the rest obtained from reference TRBV9 and TRBJ2-1, is as follows: DSGVTQTPKHLITATGQRVTLRCSPRSGDLSVYWYQQSLDQGLQFLIQYYNGEERAKGNILERFSAQQFPDLHSELNLSSLELGDSALYFCASSAGPSNEQFFGPGTRLTVL.

The chain links TRBV11-2 to TRBJ1-1, with TRBD1 matching 10 bases. With V trimmed by 5 bases and J by 5 bases, 5 bases remained unmatched. The CDR3 length is 14 residues. Germline V CDR1 and CDR2: SGHAT, FQNNGV. The CDR3 DNA is TGTGCCAGCAGCCCCGGGACAGGGGTAACTGAAGCTTTCTTT. This encodes CASSPGTGVTEAFF. Looking up the rest from reference TRBV11-2 and TRBJ1-1 gives the full variable domain: EAGVAQSPRYKIIEKRQSVAFWCNPISGHATLYWYQQILGQGPKLLIQFQNNGVVDDSQLPKDRFSAERLKGVDSTLKIQPAKLEDSAVYLCASSPGTGVTEAFFGQGTRLTVV.

The V gene is TRBV29-1, the J gene TRBJ2-1, with 9 nucleotides matching TRBD2. The CDR3 length is 16 residues. The germline V gene encodes CDR1 SQVTM and CDR2 ANQGSEA. Trimming cost V 6 bases and J 0 bases; bases outside gene matches: 9. CDR3 DNA sequence: TGCAGCGTAGACCGGACTAGCGCCAGCTCCTACAATGAGCAGTTCTTC. The encoded protein is CSVDRTSASSYNEQFF.

The genes are TRBV11-2 and TRBJ2-2; D is perhaps TRBD2 (6 bases). This CDR3 spans 16 amino acids. V lost 1 base and J 1 base, leaving 10 bases between the germline ends. Germline V gene lookup returns CDR1 SGHAT and CDR2 FQNNGV. In DNA form, the CDR3 reads TGTGCCAGCAGCTTAGGGGGACTCCAGAACACCGGGGAGCTGTTTTTT. Translation: CASSLGGLQNTGELFF.

This chain uses TRBV18 with TRBJ1-2, with 10 bases lining up with TRBD1. The CDR3 sequence is 17 residues long. Per germline, CDR1 KGHSH and CDR2 LQKENI. With V trimmed by 3 bases and J by 0 bases, 7 bases remained unmatched. For the CDR3, the DNA is TGTGCCAGCTCACCGCTGGGACAGGGGAACGCTAACTATGGCTACACCTTC. This translates into CASSPLGQGNANYGYTF. The variable domain in full, with the rest retrieved from reference TRBV18 and TRBJ1-2, is NAGVMQNPRHLVRRRGQEARLRCSPMKGHSHVYWYRQLPEEGLKFMVYLQKENIIDESGMPKERFSAEFPKEGPSILRIQQVVRGDSAAYFCASSPLGQGNANYGYTFGSGTRLTVV.

CDR3 residues: CASSFRLAGSYNEQFF. The CDR3 region has the DNA TGCGCCAGCAGCTTTAGGCTAGCGGGCTCCTACAATGAGCAGTTCTTC. The chain combines TRBV5-1 with TRBJ2-1; 8 bases match TRBD2. V gave up 2 bases and J gave up 0 bases; unmatched junction bases: 4. The CDR3 contains 16 residues. Germline lookup yields CDR1 SGHRS and CDR2 YFSETQ.

As concerns this clone: Other DNA sequences within the sample encode an identical CDR3. J is TRBJ1-6 and V is TRBV2; TRBD1 is a possible D gene (6 bases). With 3 bases removed from V and 9 bases from J, the gap between germline ends came to 18 bases. This CDR3 has 16 residues. Germline V gene sequence: CDR1 SNHLY, CDR2 FYNNEI. CDR3 sequence (DNA): TGTGCCAGCAGTGAGACCCTACAGGGTGGGAGTTCACCCCTCCACTTT. This gives the protein CASSETLQGGSSPLHF. Drawing the rest from reference TRBV2 and TRBJ1-6, the complete variable domain is EPEVTQTPSHQVTQMGQEVILRCVPISNHLYFYWYRQILGQKVEFLVSFYNNEISEKSEIFDDQFSVERPDGSNFTLKIRSTKLEDSAMYFCASSETLQGGSSPLHFGNGTRLTVT.

V usage is TRBV7-9 and J usage is TRBJ1-4; D ambiguous. The CDR3 contains 10 residues. CDR1 is SEHNR and CDR2 is FQNEAQ in the germline V gene (reference sequence). The ends were cut back, 5 bases at V and 8 bases at J, with 3 bases in the middle. CDR3 amino acids: CASSREKLFF. CDR3 DNA: TGTGCCAGCAGCCGGGAAAAACTGTTTTTT.

The rearrangement joins TRBV6-5 to TRBJ1-1; TRBD1 might be the D (5 bases). Per the germline V gene, CDR1 is MNHEY and CDR2 is SVGAGI. Trimming took off 0 bases at V and 3 bases at J, with 8 bases between the two ends. This CDR3 has 14 residues. The CDR3 sequence is CASSYSAGHTEAFF. The CDR3 bases are TGTGCCAGCAGTTACTCGGCAGGGCACACTGAAGCTTTCTTT.

The rearrangement joins TRBV27 to TRBJ2-7, with TRBD2 matching over 8 bases. CDR1 MNHEY and CDR2 SMNVEV come from the germline V gene (reference sequence). CDR3 size: 14 residues. V was pared by 2 bases and J by 4 bases, with 4 bases of the junction left unmatched. The CDR3 protein is CASSLVGLVYEQYF. CDR3 bases: TGTGCCAGCAGTTTAGTGGGACTAGTTTACGAGCAGTACTTC.

V is TRBV7-8 and J is TRBJ2-7; D remains ambiguous. Germline CDR1 reads SGHVS; CDR2 reads FQNEAQ. The CDR3 has 16 amino acids. Trimming took off 8 bases at V and 0 bases at J, with 20 bases between the two ends. CDR3 region: CASSDGATFLSYEQYF. Here the CDR3 DNA reads TGTGCCAGCTCCGATGGTGCGACATTCCTCTCCTACGAGCAGTACTTC.

The CDR3 region has the DNA TGTGCCAGCAGCTTGTACCGAGGGGAGACCCAGTACTTC. The encoded protein is CASSLYRGETQYF. The chain employs TRBV5-6 and TRBJ2-5; TRBD2 is a possible D gene (5 bases). This CDR3 is built from 13 residues. Per germline, CDR1 SGHDT and CDR2 YYEEEE. V shed 1 base and J shed 5 bases, with 9 bases lying between them.

The chain uses TRBV19 and TRBJ1-1; 10 bases map to TRBD1. Unmatched junction bases numbered 4, after V lost 5 bases and J lost 4 bases. Germline CDR1 and CDR2: LNHDA and SQIVND (reference sequence). There are 14 residues in the CDR3. The CDR3 DNA is TGTGCCAGTAGTCCTTGGACAGGGGGCACTGAAGCTTTCTTT. Protein sequence: CASSPWTGGTEAFF. Supplemented by reference TRBV19 and TRBJ1-1, the full variable domain reads DGGITQSPKYLFRKEGQNVTLSCEQNLNHDAMYWYRQDPGQGLRLIYYSQIVNDFQKGDIAEGYSVSREKKESFPLTVTSAQKNPTAFYLCASSPWTGGTEAFFGQGTRLTVV.

This chain links TRBV5-4 with TRBJ2-1, with no clear D. Germline CDR1 is SGHNT and CDR2 is YYREEE (reference sequence). With 4 bases removed from V and 9 bases from J, the gap between germline ends came to 8 bases. The CDR3 covers 11 residues. The CDR3 region has the DNA TGTGCCAGCAGCCGCGTTGGTGAGCAGTTCTTC. Translation: CASSRVGEQFF.

This clone appeared a single time. The chain combines TRBV2 with TRBJ2-3; TRBD1 aligns across 8 bases. Germline V gene sequence: CDR1 SNHLY, CDR2 FYNNEI. The CDR3 has 13 residues. The V and J ends lost 6 bases and 6 bases, in that order; junction bases with no gene match: 5. The chain's CDR3 is CASRDRVSDTQYF. In nucleotides, the CDR3 is TGTGCCAGCAGGGACAGGGTTTCTGATACGCAGTATTTT.

The chain is built from TRBV6-5 and TRBJ2-5; D gene unclear. This CDR3 comprises 14 residues. V was shortened by 2 bases and J by 5 bases, with 12 bases between the two germline ends. Germline CDR1 is MNHEY and CDR2 is SVGAGI. CDR3 protein: CASSYGVAGETQYF. In DNA, the CDR3 is TGTGCCAGCAGTTACGGCGTAGCCGGGGAGACCCAGTACTTC.

This clone appeared a single time. V and J are TRBV7-6 and TRBJ1-1, with a weak D call TRBD1 (6 bases). Germline V gene sequence: CDR1 SGHVS, CDR2 FNYEAQ. CDR3 length equals 15 residues. Trimming cost V 5 bases and J 1 base, with 14 bases left between them. Here the CDR3 reads CASSPNREGNTEAFF. DNA of the CDR3: TGTGCCAGCAGCCCCAACAGGGAGGGGAACACTGAAGCTTTCTTT.

V gene TRBV11-2 combines with J gene TRBJ1-1; TRBD1 agrees at 7 bases. Germline V CDR1 and CDR2: SGHAT, FQNNGV. This CDR3 spans 16 amino acids. The V gene end was trimmed by 0 bases and the J gene end by 2 bases; junction bases not matched to a gene: 6. CDR3 in amino acids: CASSLDPTGANTEAFF. CDR3 nucleotides: TGTGCCAGCAGCTTAGACCCCACAGGGGCCAACACTGAAGCTTTCTTT.